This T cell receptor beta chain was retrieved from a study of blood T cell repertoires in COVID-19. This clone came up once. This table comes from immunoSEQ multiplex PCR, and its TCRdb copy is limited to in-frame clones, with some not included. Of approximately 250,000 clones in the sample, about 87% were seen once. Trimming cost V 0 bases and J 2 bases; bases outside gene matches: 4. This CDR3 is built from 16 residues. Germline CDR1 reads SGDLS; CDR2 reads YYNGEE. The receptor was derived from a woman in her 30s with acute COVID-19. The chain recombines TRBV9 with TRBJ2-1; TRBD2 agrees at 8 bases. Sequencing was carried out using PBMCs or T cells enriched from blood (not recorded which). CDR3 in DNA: TGTGCCAGCAGCGTAGCCCCGGGAGGGGCCTACAATGAGCAGTTCTTC. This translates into CASSVAPGGAYNEQFF.